This TCR beta chain was observed in a study of human T cells and chemical hapten exposure (dated by TCRdb to about 2021). A note on the overall study: The libraries were sequenced as a pool, and the TCR yield per sample differed mostly because of small variations in library volumes within the pool. Both TCR alpha and TCR beta chains were sequenced from each blood RNA sample. Peripheral blood TCR repertoire changes were tracked in vivo in alopecia patients during primary and secondary sensitization to the hapten diphenylcyclopropenone (DPC).

There are a few counts of this clonotype. Which antigen it targets is not known. Base qualities are not recorded, but no much larger clone differs from it by a single base. V has 5 bases trimmed and J has 3 bases trimmed; junction bases matching no gene number 6. The CDR3, cysteine through phenylalanine, is 15 amino acids long. Only the CDR3 DNA is retained, 45 bases long and in frame from the first base. Overall results and qualifications from the work: Repeated subsampling changed both the strength of the expansion versus patch-test correlation and the threshold at which the correlation became significant. No change with DPC sensitization was found in the number of TCRs above 1 in 1000 frequency, and no evidence of global repertoire structure alterations was found.

The receptor library was made with RACE. For sequencing, a NextSeq 500 was employed. Library preparation attached unique molecular identifiers to individual cDNA molecules for quantitative, reproducible TCR counting. Concerning the study's data processing: A median of about 87,000 TCRs per sample was observed, with a range of 23,224 to 690,600. The Decombinator software suite was used to annotate V, J and CDR3 in the TCR reads. For the PS versus PT1 abundance plots, all samples were subsampled to the same number of TCRs (28,000). Expanded TCRs were defined as absent before sensitization and observed at least eight times at the 2-week time point. TCRdb reran the public reads through fastp at Q25 and MiXCR, keeping productive beta chains. Rows with a matching CDR3 protein are joined into one entry that keeps the most common DNA and genes. TCRdb's processing, not the study's, gives the V and J calls here. Here the sample has about 93,000 distinct CDR3 sequences; roughly 8% occur a single time. The ten biggest clones cover 2.5% to 3% of the sample.

The sample's time point, from its label and the paper: healthy volunteer bleed at 2 weeks. Total RNA was extracted from unfractionated whole blood collected in Tempus Blood RNA tubes. Roughly 5 healthy volunteers were used as TCR sequencing controls and were bled at day 0, 2 weeks and 6 weeks. In this chain, TRBV12-3 or TRBV12-4 is recombined with TRBJ1-4; 7 of the junction bases match TRBD1. Material for sequencing was whole blood. The clonotype originates from a female donor in good health. Some clones in this sample may be carry-over from other donors' samples. CDR3 sequence: CASSMNRGPNEKLFF. DNA sequence: TGTGCCAGCAGTATGAACAGGGGACCTAATGAAAAACTGTTTTTT.